Each of the 21 T cell receptor beta chains below was sequenced from the same sample in a study of tumor-infiltrating lymphocytes in primary liver carcinoma. RNA was extracted from whole blood without cell sorting, alongside germline DNA. TCR beta cDNA came from approximately 490 ng total RNA, primed with a constant-region primer. Investigators got TCR beta libraries out of three nested multiplex PCR rounds, done with slightly modified ARM-PCR. In the first two PCR rounds, TRBV1-TRBV30 forward primers were paired with a C-beta reverse primer, and each round lasted about 10 cycles. TCRdb re-called the multiplex PCR reads with MiXCR, one entry per CDR3 protein. The sample includes hundreds of thousands of distinct CDR3 sequences, approximately 58% of them seen just once. Sequencing used peripheral blood. Every receptor here comes from a woman younger than 45 with primary liver carcinoma and hepatitis B virus infection.

In regard to this clonotype: An end of the junction differs from the germline gene, which may be a read error. The V call is TRBV6-2 or TRBV6-3, the J call TRBJ2-2; 10 bases map to TRBD2. In germline, CDR1 is MNHEY, CDR2 SVGEGT. The CDR3 has 15 residues. The CDR3 DNA follows: TGTGCCAGCTGTTACGTTCTAGCGGGGGCCGTGGAGCTGTTTTTT. This gives the protein CASCYVLAGAVELFF.

This clonotype was counted many times. The chain has TRBV6-1 and TRBJ1-2; 7 bases are shared with TRBD1. Unmatched junction bases numbered 1, after V lost 4 bases and J lost 2 bases. The CDR3 has 13 amino acids. Per germline, CDR1 MNHNS and CDR2 SASEGT. The DNA of the CDR3 is TGTGCCAGCAGTGCGACAGGGAACTATGGCTACACCTTC. This gives the protein CASSATGNYGYTF.

As for this clonotype: It may be a read error: a sequence one base away is much more abundant. This rearrangement joins TRBV12-3 or TRBV12-4 to TRBJ1-6; the D is unclear. CDR3 length equals 12 residues. CDR3 region: CASSDYNSSLHF. CDR3 sequence (DNA): TGTGCCAGCAGCGATTATAATTCATCCCTCCACTTT.

Points on this clonotype: Possible read error: a much larger clone is one base away. This chain links TRBV29-1 with TRBJ2-2; 10 nucleotides align to TRBD1. The CDR3 has 15 residues. CDR1 and CDR2 from the germline V gene are SQVTM and ANQGSEA. CDR3 sequence (DNA): TGCAGCGTCTCCCCGGGACAGGGGAACACCAGGGAGCTGTTTTTT. Protein product: CSVSPGQGNTRELFF.

The table lists this clonotype with a few counts. The rearrangement links TRBV5-4 to TRBJ2-7, with unresolved D. Per germline, CDR1 SGHNT and CDR2 YYREEE (reference sequence). Trimming shortened V by 0 bases and J by 4 bases, and 5 bases separated the two germline ends. This CDR3 spans 12 amino acids. The CDR3 region is CASSLERYEQYF. CDR3 in DNA: TGTGCCAGCAGCTTGGAACGGTACGAGCAGTACTTC.

There are a few counts of this clonotype. The gene calls are TRBV28 and TRBJ2-1; TRBD2 agrees at 8 bases. Germline V gene sequence: CDR1 MDHEN, CDR2 SYDVKM. Trimming removed 6 bases from V and 3 bases from J; junction bases left unmatched: 4. CDR3 length: 14 amino acids. Here the CDR3 reads CASSQRGLYNEQFF. The DNA for the CDR3 is TGTGCCAGCAGCCAGCGGGGGCTCTACAATGAGCAGTTCTTC.

The V gene is TRBV2, the J gene TRBJ2-3, with TRBD1 matching over 10 bases. From germline, CDR1 is SNHLY and CDR2 FYNNEI. This CDR3 has 14 residues. J was trimmed by 7 bases and V by 3 bases; bases with no gene match: 4. The chain's CDR3 is CASSDRTGGYTQYF. The CDR3 region has the DNA TGTGCCAGCAGTGACCGGACAGGGGGGTATACGCAGTATTTT.

This clonotype was detected ten times or more. The chain is built from TRBV29-1 and TRBJ2-2; 11 bases are shared with TRBD1. The trim removed 5 bases at V and 7 bases at J, leaving 6 bases unmatched. The CDR3 contains 14 residues. CDR1 and CDR2 (germline): SQVTM, ANQGSEA. The CDR3 DNA follows: TGCAGCGTTAGGACAGGGGGCACAGACGGGGAGCTGTTTTTT. Protein product: CSVRTGGTDGELFF.

A word on this clonotype: Just one base apart from a much larger clone, this may be a read error. The gene calls are TRBV12-3 or TRBV12-4 and TRBJ2-4, with D possibly matching TRBD2 (5 bases). V lost 4 bases, J lost 6 bases, and 16 bases lay in between. The CDR3 is made up of 15 amino acids. The CDR3 protein is CASSYGVASRNIQYF. The CDR3 coding sequence is TGTGCCAGCAGTTATGGAGTCGCTAGCCGAAACATTCAGTACTTC.

Concerning this clonotype itself: A much larger clone differs by one base, so this may be a read error. The chain recombines TRBV6-5 with TRBJ2-1; TRBD2 aligns across 11 bases. Germline trimming cut 8 bases from V and 4 bases from J; bases unmatched to any gene: 10. Germline CDR1 reads MNHEY; CDR2 reads SVGAGI. The CDR3 consists of 16 residues. This CDR3 is CASAPRGTSGYNEQFF. The CDR3 DNA sequence: TGTGCCAGCGCCCCTCGTGGGACTAGCGGTTACAATGAGCAGTTCTTC.

The rearrangement uses TRBV28 and TRBJ2-2, with a tentative D call TRBD1 (5 bases). The V end lost 5 bases, the J end lost 7 bases, and 11 bases lay between the germline ends. This CDR3 has 13 residues. Germline CDR1 and CDR2: MDHEN and SYDVKM. In DNA form, the CDR3 reads TGTGCCAGCAGTCTGGACACATACGGGGAGCTGTTTTTT. Amino acids: CASSLDTYGELFF.

In its sample, this clonotype was seen once. This clone may be a read error of a much larger clone one base away. In this CDR3 the conserved last residue, phenylalanine or tryptophan, is missing, so a read error is likely. V is TRBV6-1 and J is TRBJ2-1; 12 nucleotides agree with TRBD2. The CDR3 totals 15 residues. The germline gives CDR1 MNHNS, CDR2 SASEGT. The V and J ends lost 3 bases and 6 bases, in that order; junction bases with no gene match: 3. CDR3 nucleotide sequence: TGTGCCAGCAGTGAGACTAGCGGGAGAGGCAATGAGCAGTTCTTA. Protein sequence: CASSETSGRGNEQFL.

V is TRBV29-1 and J is TRBJ1-5; 9 bases are a match to TRBD1. Germline values: CDR1 SQVTM, CDR2 ANQGSEA. Trimming at V came to 5 bases and at J to 4 bases, leaving 3 bases not matched to a gene. There are 13 residues in the CDR3. This CDR3 is CSVSGTGNQPQHF. The CDR3 region has the DNA TGCAGCGTTTCCGGGACAGGGAATCAGCCCCAGCATTTT.

The rearrangement joins TRBV28 to TRBJ2-7; no definite D call. Germline V gene data show CDR1 as MDHEN and CDR2 as SYDVKM. The CDR3 totals 9 residues. V shed 2 bases and J shed 9 bases, with 2 bases lying between them. In DNA, the CDR3 is TGTGCCAGCAGTTTAAGGCAGTACTTC. It specifies CASSLRQYF.

The chain has TRBV6-5 and TRBJ2-7, with a tentative D call TRBD2 (5 bases). Trimming stripped 4 bases from V and 9 bases from J, with 16 bases between. There are 13 residues in the CDR3. Germline V lookup: CDR1 MNHEY, CDR2 SVGAGI. The CDR3 loop reads CASSSVLEGGQYF. CDR3 sequence (DNA): TGTGCCAGCAGTTCCGTCCTTGAGGGTGGGCAGTACTTC.

This clonotype was detected once. The chain is built from TRBV28 and TRBJ2-7; no reliable D call. Germline CDR1 MDHEN, CDR2 SYDVKM. Trimming removed 7 bases at V and 1 base at J, with 11 bases between. The CDR3 length is 13 residues. The CDR3: CASKGRPSYEQYF. Written as DNA, the CDR3 is TGTGCCAGCAAGGGCAGGCCATCCTACGAGCAGTACTTC.

As for this clonotype: At one end the junction does not follow the germline gene, possibly because of a read error. J is TRBJ2-3 and V is TRBV6-2 or TRBV6-3, with TRBD2 as a possible D gene (5 bases). Germline assignment: CDR1 MNHEY and CDR2 SVGEGT. The CDR3 sequence is 12 residues long. The CDR3 protein is CASRMDSDRQYF. CDR3 nucleotides: TGTGCCAGCAGAATGGACTCAGATAGGCAGTATTTT.

With respect to this clonotype: Mismatch with germline at one junction end may stem from a read error. The chain joins TRBV6-2 or TRBV6-3 to TRBJ2-5; D is undetermined. Germline V gene sequence: CDR1 MNHEY, CDR2 SVGEGT. The CDR3 extends over 11 amino acids. The chain's CDR3 is CVSSSQETQYF. In DNA form, the CDR3 reads TGTGTCAGCAGTTCCCAAGAGACCCAGTACTTC.

The chain has TRBV30 and TRBJ2-5; D is ambiguous. This CDR3 comprises 13 residues. Trimming cost V 2 bases and J 5 bases, with 12 bases left between them. From germline, CDR1 is GTSNPN and CDR2 SVGIG (reference sequence). As DNA, the CDR3 is TGTGCCTGGAGTCGTGGGGTGTGGGAGACCCAGTACTTC. Translation gives CAWSRGVWETQYF. The whole variable domain, remainder taken from reference TRBV30 and TRBJ2-5, is SQTIHQWPATLVQPVGSPLSLECTVEGTSNPNLYWYRQAAGRGLQLLFYSVGIGQISSEVPQNLSASRPQDRQFILSSKKLLLSDSGFYLCAWSRGVWETQYFGPGTRLLVL.

This clonotype was recorded at least ten times. The chain links TRBV11-2 to TRBJ1-6; tentative D call: TRBD1 (5 bases). The V gene's germline CDR1 is SGHAT and CDR2 FQNNGV. CDR3 length: 14 amino acids. V was cut by 0 bases and J by 12 bases, with 12 bases left in between. In DNA, the CDR3 is TGTGCCAGCAGCTTAGAGGTTAGGGGCGGACCCCTCCACTTT. Protein product: CASSLEVRGGPLHF.

A remark on this clonotype: This is likely a read error, given that the CDR3 carries no conserved phenylalanine or tryptophan at its end. The DNA is left out, because the CDR3 cannot be placed on it with certainty; the CDR3 is given as TCRdb lists it. This CDR3 is CAGSPDPQLNTGELFL. The gene calls are TRBV11-2 and TRBJ2-2. The CDR3 is 16 amino acids long, termini counted. Looked up from germline, CDR1 is SGHAT and CDR2 is FQNNGV.